This T cell receptor beta chain is from a study of PD-L1 blockade in urothelial cancer (dated by TCRdb to 2017 to 2019). Context from the whole study: Every patient began therapy around 2014 and was given atezolizumab 1,200 mg intravenously every 3 weeks. About 90% of the 29 patients were males with bladder-origin urothelial cancer, and about 65% of the roughly 30 reported a prior smoking history. Patients had an ECOG performance status of 0 or 1 and had received between 0 and 3 prior chemotherapy regimens. Blood samples were analyzed at two time points: 3 weeks after treatment start (second dose) and 6 weeks after treatment start. Blood samples yielded a median of around 130,000 T cells and more than 80,000 unique TCRs, with median clonality 0.080. The study was an exploratory multi-omic analysis of somatic, immune and clinical correlates of response to PD-L1 blockade with atezolizumab in urothelial cancer. Pretreatment tumor samples and matched peripheral blood, collected serially before and after atezolizumab treatment, underwent TCR sequencing. Durable clinical benefit was defined as progression-free survival longer than 6 months, and TCR features were also tested against progression-free and overall survival. In the same patients who had TCR sequencing, pretreatment tumors also underwent whole exome sequencing and RNA sequencing. Durable clinical benefit was achieved by nine patients but not by the remaining 20. Around 30 patients had pretreatment blood TCR-seq, some 25 had at least one posttreatment blood collection, and some 25 had tumor TCR-seq. Study-level results and caveats: A pretreatment peripheral blood TCR clonality below the median was linked to improved progression-free and overall survival. Among patients with durable benefit, tumor-associated TCR clones showed greater expansion in peripheral blood 3 weeks after treatment started (n ≈ 24, p = 0.022). Because of the small sample size (n ≈ 30) and the many exploratory analyses performed, the results are intended to be regarded as hypothesis-generating.

Concerning this clone itself: Its antigen is currently not known. Base qualities are not at hand, and no much larger clone is one base apart.

Each PCR received spiked-in synthetic TCR analog templates so that absolute template abundance could be estimated from read counts. TCRbeta CDR3 regions were amplified from genomic DNA with bias-controlled V and J gene primers using the immunoSEQ assay. Sequencing of rearranged TCRbeta segments was done at approximately 20X coverage. In the original analysis: Clustering was used to correct sequencing errors, and CDR3s were annotated against IMGT so that V, D and J genes could be assigned. Out-of-frame and stop-codon sequences were excluded, and only productive TCRbeta rearrangements were used in downstream analyses. Clonality was calculated as one minus the Shannon entropy normalized by the log of the number of unique productive sequences. Fisher's exact test with Benjamini-Hochberg correction, using a cutoff of adjusted p below 0.01, was how clones that differed between time points or between blood and tumor were identified. In its TCRdb copy, this immuneACCESS table keeps in-frame sequences only and misses some clones. Where compared with another copy, unresolved V genes explain less than half of these, and the others have no known cause. V, J and clone size were drawn from that table, and D and trimming were deduced from the DNA. This sample lists fewer than 30,000 clones; roughly 83% were detected once. The ten largest clones capture 9.6% of the sample.

A total of roughly 30 patients with locally advanced or metastatic urothelial carcinoma, treated at Memorial Sloan Kettering on a trial protocol, made up the cohort. Peripheral blood mononuclear cells were collected pretreatment and during treatment, at between 1 and 8 total time points per patient. The Qiagen DNeasy Blood extraction kit was used to purify genomic DNA from total PBMCs and tumor samples. PBMCs were collected pretreatment and during treatment and were isolated and stored as previously described. The CDR3 runs 14 residues from the cysteine to the phenylalanine. The entry retains the CDR3 DNA only, 42 bases that are in frame from base 1. V loses 0 bases at its end and J loses 12 bases; junction bases beyond the gene matches: 7. The germline V gene (reference sequence) supplies CDR1 MNHNY and CDR2 SVGAGI.

The V gene is TRBV6-6 and the J gene is TRBJ2-7, and 11 bases in between align with TRBD2. The clonotype originates from a man in his 70s with urothelial cancer. The sequencing used PBMCs, collected around atezolizumab (anti-PD-L1) treatment. The bases are TGTGCCAGCAGTTACTCGCTAGCGGGAGGATTTCGGTACTTC. It specifies CASSYSLAGGFRYF.